The T cell receptor (beta chain) under discussion was sequenced for a study of blood T cell repertoires in COVID-19. Study information: Samples taken during acute and convalescent COVID-19 were collected in the United States, Italy and Spain. PBMCs, B-cell-depleted T cells, or T cells were the source of the cDNA or gDNA that made up the material.

Authors' analysis steps: Nucleated cell number was recorded as an estimate derived from reference gene primer amplification. The assay was immunoSEQ multiplex PCR, and TCRdb's table has in-frame clones only and misses some. Clone size and V and J calls were adopted from that table, with D and trimming inferred from the DNA. The table includes 60,000 to 75,000 clones, around 86% detected once. V gave up 2 bases and J gave up 3 bases, with 4 bases separating them. Germline loops: CDR1 MNHEY, CDR2 SVGAGI. The CDR3 is made up of 12 amino acids. The sequence was collected from a man aged 50 to 59 with active COVID-19. The J gene is TRBJ1-1, the V gene TRBV6-5; D gene ambiguous. Sequencing input: peripheral blood. The CDR3 protein is CASSYGDTEAFF. The CDR3 DNA reads as TGTGCCAGCAGTTACGGAGACACTGAAGCTTTCTTT.